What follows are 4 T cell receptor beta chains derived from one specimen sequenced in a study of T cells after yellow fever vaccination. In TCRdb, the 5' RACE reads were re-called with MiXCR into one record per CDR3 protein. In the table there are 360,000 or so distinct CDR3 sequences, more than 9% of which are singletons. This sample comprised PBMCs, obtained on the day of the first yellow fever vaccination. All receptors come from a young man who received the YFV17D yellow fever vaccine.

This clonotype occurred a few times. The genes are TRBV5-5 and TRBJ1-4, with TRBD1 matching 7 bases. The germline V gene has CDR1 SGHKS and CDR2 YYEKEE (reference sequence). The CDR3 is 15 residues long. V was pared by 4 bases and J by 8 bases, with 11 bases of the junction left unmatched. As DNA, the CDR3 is TGTGCCAGCAGCGATTACAGGGGAGGGTTGGAAAAACTGTTTTTT. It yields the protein CASSDYRGGLEKLFF.

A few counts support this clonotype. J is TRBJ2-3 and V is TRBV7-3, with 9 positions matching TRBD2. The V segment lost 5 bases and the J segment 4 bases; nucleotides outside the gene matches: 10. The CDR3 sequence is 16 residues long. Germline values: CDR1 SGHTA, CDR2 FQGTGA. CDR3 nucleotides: TGTGCCAGCAGCCCTCTCGGGGCGGGGGGGCCAGATACGCAGTATTTT. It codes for CASSPLGAGGPDTQYF.

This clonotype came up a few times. DNA of the CDR3: TGCGCCAGCAGCCAAGACTCGGGTGGAGGAACCGGGGAGCTGTTTTTT. It is translated as CASSQDSGGGTGELFF. This chain links TRBV5-1 with TRBJ2-2; the D gene is possibly TRBD2 (5 bases). Germline loops: CDR1 SGHRS, CDR2 YFSETQ. There are 16 residues in the CDR3. Trimming took off 4 bases at V and 5 bases at J, with 18 bases between the two ends.

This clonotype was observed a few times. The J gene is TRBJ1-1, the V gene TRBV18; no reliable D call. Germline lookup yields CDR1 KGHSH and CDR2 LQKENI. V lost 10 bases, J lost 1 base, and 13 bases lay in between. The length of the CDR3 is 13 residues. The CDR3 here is CATRPEPNTEAFF. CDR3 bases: TGTGCCACCCGTCCCGAACCGAACACTGAAGCTTTCTTT.